These T cell receptor beta chains were read from a single sample in a study of shared clonotypes between healthy human individuals. Generated by immunoSEQ multiplex PCR, the TCRdb table keeps only in-frame clones and is missing some. Here the sample spans a few million clones, 92% being singletons. The sequenced material came from naive CD4+ T cells from PBMCs. Receptor source: a young man in good health. Some clones in this sample may be carry-over from other donors' samples. Each CDR3 is given with its conserved first and last residue. A D gene is named only where the DNA matches it firmly. Size is omitted from some rows. Given values are once, few, many or a class for expanded clones.

V gene: TRBV18
D gene: TRBD1
J gene: TRBJ2-1
clone size: once
CDR3 DNA: TGTGCCAGCTCACCTAAGGGGGCTTCGGGCAATGAGCAGTTCTTC
CDR3 protein: CASSPKGASGNEQFF

V gene: TRBV30
D gene: NA
J gene: TRBJ1-3
clone size: few
CDR3 DNA: TGTGCCTGGAGCGCAGCATTCTCTGGAAACACCATATATTTT
CDR3 protein: CAWSAAFSGNTIYF

V gene: TRBV7-9
D gene: TRBD1
J gene: TRBJ2-7
clone size: NA
CDR3 DNA: TGTGCCAGCAGTTTCGAAACAGGGGGGCAGTACTTC
CDR3 protein: CASSFETGGQYF

V gene: TRBV25-1
D gene: NA
J gene: TRBJ2-2
clone size: NA
CDR3 DNA: TGTGCTGGGGGCACCACGAACACCGGGGAGCTGTTTTTT
CDR3 protein: CAGGTTNTGELFF

V gene: TRBV28
D gene: TRBD2
J gene: TRBJ2-1
clone size: NA
CDR3 DNA: TGTGCCAGCAGTTTGCCAGCGGGACTGTACAATGAGCAGTTCTTC
CDR3 protein: CASSLPAGLYNEQFF

V gene: TRBV7-2
D gene: NA
J gene: TRBJ2-7
clone size: NA
CDR3 DNA: TGTGCCAGCAGCTTTTCGCGGGGAACCTACGAGCAGTACTTC
CDR3 protein: CASSFSRGTYEQYF

V gene: TRBV2
D gene: NA
J gene: TRBJ1-1
clone size: few
CDR3 DNA: TGTGCCAGCAGTCCCTATCAGGCGGAGAACACTGAAGCTTTCTTT
CDR3 protein: CASSPYQAENTEAFF

V gene: TRBV7-2
D gene: TRBD2
J gene: TRBJ2-1
clone size: NA
CDR3 DNA: TGTGCCAGCACAAGCGGGAGTCGCAATGAGCAGTTCTTC
CDR3 protein: CASTSGSRNEQFF

V gene: TRBV5-8
D gene: NA
J gene: TRBJ2-5
clone size: NA
CDR3 DNA: TGTGCCAGCAGCTCGGGACAGCGGGAAACAGAGACCCAGTACTTC
CDR3 protein: CASSSGQRETETQYF

V gene: TRBV7-2
D gene: NA
J gene: TRBJ1-3
clone size: NA
CDR3 DNA: TGTGCCAGCAGCCCCGACATGAGTGGAAACACCATATATTTT
CDR3 protein: CASSPDMSGNTIYF

V gene: TRBV13
D gene: TRBD1
J gene: TRBJ2-1
clone size: NA
CDR3 DNA: TGTGCCAGCAGACGGACAGGGGGCTACAATGAGCAGTTCTTC
CDR3 protein: CASRRTGGYNEQFF

V gene: TRBV5-8
D gene: NA
J gene: TRBJ2-5
clone size: NA
CDR3 DNA: TGTGCCAGCAGCTTGGATTTTCGCGAGACCCAGTACTTC
CDR3 protein: CASSLDFRETQYF

V gene: TRBV6-5
D gene: NA
J gene: TRBJ1-4
clone size: NA
CDR3 DNA: TGTGCCAGCAGTTATTCCGGGACGGTTAATGAAAAACTGTTTTTT
CDR3 protein: CASSYSGTVNEKLFF

V gene: TRBV9
D gene: TRBD2
J gene: TRBJ2-2
clone size: NA
CDR3 DNA: TGTGCCAGCAGCCCGGGACTAGCGGGAGCGCACACCGGGGAGCTGTTTTTT
CDR3 protein: CASSPGLAGAHTGELFF

V gene: TRBV5-1
D gene: NA
J gene: TRBJ2-1
clone size: NA
CDR3 DNA: TGCGCCAGCAGCTTTGGACAGGGAGGGGGTGAGCAGTTCTTC
CDR3 protein: CASSFGQGGGEQFF

V gene: TRBV11-2
D gene: TRBD1
J gene: TRBJ1-5
clone size: NA
CDR3 DNA: TGTGCCAGCAGCCGTGACAGGGCAGATGGTCAGCCCCAGCATTTT
CDR3 protein: CASSRDRADGQPQHF

V gene: TRBV6-6
D gene: NA
J gene: TRBJ2-7
clone size: once
CDR3 DNA: TGTGCCAGCAGTCGGGGTTATGGCTCCTACGAGCAGTACTTC
CDR3 protein: CASSRGYGSYEQYF

V gene: TRBV7-9
D gene: NA
J gene: TRBJ2-5
clone size: NA
CDR3 DNA: TGTGCCAGCAGCTTGGGAAATCAAGCAGAGACCCAGTACTTC
CDR3 protein: CASSLGNQAETQYF

V gene: TRBV11-3
D gene: NA
J gene: TRBJ2-3
clone size: NA
CDR3 DNA: TGTGCCAGCAGCTTGGACTGGGGAGATACGCAGTATTTT
CDR3 protein: CASSLDWGDTQYF

V gene: TRBV5-1
D gene: TRBD1
J gene: TRBJ1-2
clone size: NA
CDR3 DNA: TGCGCCAGCAGCTTAGGGACAGGCGATAGGCAATTCCTTAACTATGGCTACACCTTC
CDR3 protein: CASSLGTGDRQFLNYGYTF

V gene: TRBV5-4
D gene: TRBD1
J gene: TRBJ1-3
clone size: NA
CDR3 DNA: TGTGCCAGCAGCGTACAGGGGGCGGACACCATATATTTT
CDR3 protein: CASSVQGADTIYF

V gene: TRBV11-1
D gene: NA
J gene: TRBJ2-7
clone size: NA
CDR3 DNA: TGTGCCAGCAGCTTAAATTACGATAGGACCTACGAGCAGTACTTC
CDR3 protein: CASSLNYDRTYEQYF

V gene: TRBV5-4
D gene: NA
J gene: TRBJ2-2
clone size: NA
CDR3 DNA: TGTGCCAGCACCTACAGGGTTCGGGGGACGAACACCGGGGAGCTGTTTTTT
CDR3 protein: CASTYRVRGTNTGELFF

V gene: TRBV11-3
D gene: NA
J gene: TRBJ2-5
clone size: NA
CDR3 DNA: TGTGCCAGCAGCTCCCAGGGGGAGGAAGAGACCCAGTACTTC
CDR3 protein: CASSSQGEEETQYF

V gene: TRBV15
D gene: NA
J gene: TRBJ1-4
clone size: NA
CDR3 DNA: TGTGCCACCAGCAGAGATCTTACGGATGCAACTAATGAAAAACTGTTTTTT
CDR3 protein: CATSRDLTDATNEKLFF

V gene: TRBV7-6
D gene: TRBD2
J gene: TRBJ2-5
clone size: NA
CDR3 DNA: TGTGCCAGCAGCCCTAGCGGAAACCCCTTAAGTCAAGAGACCCAGTACTTC
CDR3 protein: CASSPSGNPLSQETQYF

V gene: TRBV5-4
D gene: NA
J gene: TRBJ1-1
clone size: few
CDR3 DNA: TGTGCCAGCAGCCCCTTTACGGCGAACACTGAAGCTTTCTTT
CDR3 protein: CASSPFTANTEAFF

V gene: TRBV7-6
D gene: TRBD2
J gene: TRBJ2-1
clone size: NA
CDR3 DNA: TGTGCCAGCAGGAGGACTAGCGGGGACTACAATGAGCAGTTCTTC
CDR3 protein: CASRRTSGDYNEQFF

V gene: TRBV9
D gene: NA
J gene: TRBJ2-1
clone size: NA
CDR3 DNA: TGTGCCAGCAGCGTAGTCGGGAGTATTGGTGAGCAGTTCTTC
CDR3 protein: CASSVVGSIGEQFF

V gene: TRBV7-3
D gene: TRBD1
J gene: TRBJ2-2
clone size: NA
CDR3 DNA: TGTGCCAGCAGCTTAAGAGGGACAGGGGGCCCCGGGGAGCTGTTTTTT
CDR3 protein: CASSLRGTGGPGELFF

V gene: TRBV27
D gene: TRBD1
J gene: TRBJ1-2
clone size: NA
CDR3 DNA: TGTGCCAGCAGTTCCCGGGACAGGCCCTATGGCTACACCTTC
CDR3 protein: CASSSRDRPYGYTF

V gene: TRBV5-1
D gene: NA
J gene: TRBJ2-3
clone size: NA
CDR3 DNA: TGCGCCAGCAGCTTGGAGGTCACAAGCACAGATACGCAGTATTTT
CDR3 protein: CASSLEVTSTDTQYF

V gene: TRBV7-2
D gene: NA
J gene: TRBJ2-5
clone size: few
CDR3 DNA: TGTGCCAGCAGCTTAGAAGGGGAAGAGACCCAGTACTTC
CDR3 protein: CASSLEGEETQYF

V gene: TRBV6-5
D gene: NA
J gene: TRBJ2-6
clone size: NA
CDR3 DNA: TGTGCCAGCAGCGCTAGATCTGGGGCCAACGTCCTGACTTTC
CDR3 protein: CASSARSGANVLTF

V gene: TRBV5-4
D gene: TRBD1
J gene: TRBJ2-3
clone size: NA
CDR3 DNA: TGTGCCAGCAGCTTGGAGCCCGACAGGGTTGATACGCAGTATTTT
CDR3 protein: CASSLEPDRVDTQYF

V gene: TRBV10-3
D gene: TRBD2
J gene: TRBJ2-7
clone size: NA
CDR3 DNA: TGTGCCATCAGTGGCCGACTAGCGGGAGGCCCCTACGAGCAGTACTTC
CDR3 protein: CAISGRLAGGPYEQYF

V gene: TRBV5-1
D gene: TRBD1
J gene: TRBJ2-3
clone size: NA
CDR3 DNA: TGCGCCAGCAGCGTAGGGACAGGCCAGGATACGCAGTATTTT
CDR3 protein: CASSVGTGQDTQYF

V gene: TRBV28
D gene: TRBD1
J gene: TRBJ2-7
clone size: once
CDR3 DNA: TGTGCCAGCACCGATCCCCGCGGACAGGCGGTTTTCTACGAGCAGTACTTC
CDR3 protein: CASTDPRGQAVFYEQYF

V gene: TRBV30
D gene: NA
J gene: TRBJ2-5
clone size: NA
CDR3 DNA: TGTGCCTGGAGAATGGGCGCTCAAGAGACCCAGTACTTC
CDR3 protein: CAWRMGAQETQYF

V gene: TRBV9
D gene: TRBD2
J gene: TRBJ2-1
clone size: NA
CDR3 DNA: TGTGCCAGCAGCCTGAGCGGGAGGTCGAATTACAATGAGCAGTTCTTC
CDR3 protein: CASSLSGRSNYNEQFF

V gene: TRBV7-3
D gene: NA
J gene: TRBJ2-1
clone size: NA
CDR3 DNA: TGTGCCAGCAGCTTAATCAGCTCCTCCTACAATGAGCAGTTCTTC
CDR3 protein: CASSLISSSYNEQFF

V gene: TRBV7-3
D gene: TRBD1
J gene: TRBJ1-4
clone size: NA
CDR3 DNA: TGTGCCAGCAGCCCAGGACAGGGAGCGGGAGAAAAACTGTTTTTT
CDR3 protein: CASSPGQGAGEKLFF